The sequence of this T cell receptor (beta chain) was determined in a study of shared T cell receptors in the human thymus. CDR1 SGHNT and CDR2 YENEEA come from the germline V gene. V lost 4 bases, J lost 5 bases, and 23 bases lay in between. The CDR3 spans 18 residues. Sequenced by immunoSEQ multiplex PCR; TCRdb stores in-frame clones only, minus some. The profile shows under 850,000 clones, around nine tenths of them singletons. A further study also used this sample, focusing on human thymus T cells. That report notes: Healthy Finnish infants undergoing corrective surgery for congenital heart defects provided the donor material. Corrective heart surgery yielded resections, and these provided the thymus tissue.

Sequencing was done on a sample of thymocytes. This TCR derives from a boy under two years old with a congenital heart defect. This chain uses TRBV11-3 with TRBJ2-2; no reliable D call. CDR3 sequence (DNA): TGTGCCAGCAGCTCCCCTCCGGTGAGGTCAAGCCGAACCGGGGAGCTGTTTTTT. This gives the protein CASSSPPVRSSRTGELFF.